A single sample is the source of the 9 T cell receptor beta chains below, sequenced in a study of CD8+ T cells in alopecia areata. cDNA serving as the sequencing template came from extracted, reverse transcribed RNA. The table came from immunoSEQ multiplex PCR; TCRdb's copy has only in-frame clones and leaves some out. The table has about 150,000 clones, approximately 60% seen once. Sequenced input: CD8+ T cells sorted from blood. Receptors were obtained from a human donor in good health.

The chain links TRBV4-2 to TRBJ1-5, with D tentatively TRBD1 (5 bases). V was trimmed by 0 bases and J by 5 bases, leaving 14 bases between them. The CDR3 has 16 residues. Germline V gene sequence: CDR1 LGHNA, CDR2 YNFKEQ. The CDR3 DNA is TGTGCCAGCAGCCAAGAAACGGGGGATTGGGATCAGCCCCAGCATTTT. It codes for CASSQETGDWDQPQHF.

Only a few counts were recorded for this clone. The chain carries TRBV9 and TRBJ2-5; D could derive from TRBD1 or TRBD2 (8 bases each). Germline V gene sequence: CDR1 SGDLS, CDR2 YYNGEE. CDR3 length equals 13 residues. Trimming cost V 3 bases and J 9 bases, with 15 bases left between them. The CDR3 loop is CASSGDRGLAQYF. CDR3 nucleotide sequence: TGTGCCAGCAGCGGCGACAGGGGACTAGCCCAGTACTTC.

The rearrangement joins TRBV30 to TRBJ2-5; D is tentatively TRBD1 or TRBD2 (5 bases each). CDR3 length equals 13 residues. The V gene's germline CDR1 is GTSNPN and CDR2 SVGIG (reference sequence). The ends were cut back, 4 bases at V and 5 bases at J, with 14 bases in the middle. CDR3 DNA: TGTGCCTGGACAGGGTCTCCGGGGGAGACCCAGTACTTC. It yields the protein CAWTGSPGETQYF.

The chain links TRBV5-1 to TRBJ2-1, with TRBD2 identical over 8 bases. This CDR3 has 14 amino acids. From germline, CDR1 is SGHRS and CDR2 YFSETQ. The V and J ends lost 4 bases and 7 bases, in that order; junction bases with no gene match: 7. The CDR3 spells CASSSGTSRNEQFF. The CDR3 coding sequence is TGCGCCAGCAGCAGCGGGACTAGTAGGAATGAGCAGTTCTTC.

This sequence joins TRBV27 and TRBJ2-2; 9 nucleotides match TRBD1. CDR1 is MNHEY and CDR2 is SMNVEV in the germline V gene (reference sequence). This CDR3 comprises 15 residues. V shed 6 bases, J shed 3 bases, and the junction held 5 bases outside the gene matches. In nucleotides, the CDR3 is TGTGCCAGCAGACCGGGACAGGGTCACACCGGGGAGCTGTTTTTT. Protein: CASRPGQGHTGELFF.

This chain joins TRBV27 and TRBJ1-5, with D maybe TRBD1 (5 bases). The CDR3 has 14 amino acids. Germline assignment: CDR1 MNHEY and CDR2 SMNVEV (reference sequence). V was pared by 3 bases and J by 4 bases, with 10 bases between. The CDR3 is CASSLIGENQPQHF. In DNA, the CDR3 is TGTGCCAGCAGTTTGATAGGGGAAAATCAGCCCCAGCATTTT.

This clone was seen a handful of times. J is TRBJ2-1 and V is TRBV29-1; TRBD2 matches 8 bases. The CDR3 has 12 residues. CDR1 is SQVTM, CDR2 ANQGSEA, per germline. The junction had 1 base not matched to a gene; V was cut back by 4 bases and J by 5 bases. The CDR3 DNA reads TGCAGCGTTGTAGCGGGGAACAATGAGCAGTTCTTC. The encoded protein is CSVVAGNNEQFF.

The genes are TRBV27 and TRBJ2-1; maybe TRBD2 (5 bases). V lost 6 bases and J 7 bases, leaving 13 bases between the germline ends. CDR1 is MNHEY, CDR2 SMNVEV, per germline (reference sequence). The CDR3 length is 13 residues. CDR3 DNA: TGTGCCAGCAGGCCGGGAACAAGGAATGAGCAGTTCTTC. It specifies CASRPGTRNEQFF.

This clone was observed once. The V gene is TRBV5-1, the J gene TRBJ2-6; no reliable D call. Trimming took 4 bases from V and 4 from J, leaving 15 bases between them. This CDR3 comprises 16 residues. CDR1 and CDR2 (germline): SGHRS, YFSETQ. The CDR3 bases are TGCGCCAGCAGCCCCCGAATCACCGCCGGGGCCAACGTCCTGACTTTC. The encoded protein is CASSPRITAGANVLTF. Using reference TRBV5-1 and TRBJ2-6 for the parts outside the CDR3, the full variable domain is KAGVTQTPRYLIKTRGQQVTLSCSPISGHRSVSWYQQTPGQGLQFLFEYFSETQRNKGNFPGRFSGRQFSNSRSEMNVSTLELGDSALYLCASSPRITAGANVLTFGAGSRLTVL.